This passage covers 20 T cell receptor beta chains from one sample sequenced in a study of blood T cell repertoires in COVID-19 (dated by TCRdb to 2020 to 2022). The library was generated by the immunoSEQ multiplex PCR assay. The table comes from immuneACCESS by way of TCRdb, which keeps in-frame sequences with V and J called. Part of the clones is missing from these tables; in studies checked, under half for an unresolved V gene and the rest for unknown reasons. This sample lists about 170,000 clones; roughly 90% were detected once. Together, the top ten hold about 4.6% of the sample. Sequencing was performed on peripheral blood. The source of these receptors is a man aged 25-45 years with COVID-19, enrolled during active disease.

The J gene is TRBJ1-3, the V gene TRBV29-1, with 10 bases identical to TRBD1. This CDR3 has 15 amino acids. From germline, CDR1 is SQVTM and CDR2 ANQGSEA. The V segment lost 4 bases and the J segment 0 bases; nucleotides outside the gene matches: 3. The CDR3 is CSVVGDRGSGNTIYF. The CDR3 coding sequence is TGCAGCGTTGTGGGGGACAGGGGCTCTGGAAACACCATATATTTT.

The chain recombines TRBV5-1 with TRBJ1-1; no clear D. Germline V gene lookup returns CDR1 SGHRS and CDR2 YFSETQ. Between the trimmed V and J ends, which lost 4 bases and 1 base, there was a span of 11 bases. CDR3 length: 14 residues. This CDR3 reads CASSLRIGNTEAFF. The CDR3 nucleotides read TGCGCCAGCAGCCTCCGAATCGGGAACACTGAAGCTTTCTTT.

The V gene is TRBV5-1, the J gene TRBJ2-3, with 11 nucleotides matching TRBD2. Germline trimming cut 5 bases from V and 4 bases from J; bases unmatched to any gene: 21. The germline gives CDR1 SGHRS, CDR2 YFSETQ. This CDR3 is built from 20 residues. CDR3: CASRRGILAGVFPSADTQYF. Written as DNA, the CDR3 is TGCGCCAGCAGACGGGGCATACTAGCGGGAGTATTCCCCTCAGCAGATACGCAGTATTTT.

CDR3 in DNA: TGTGCCAGCAGCGCCCGGGACAGGGACTACGAGCAGTACTTC. Encoded protein: CASSARDRDYEQYF. This chain connects TRBV9 to TRBJ2-7; 9 bases align to TRBD1. The germline V gene encodes CDR1 SGDLS and CDR2 YYNGEE. The CDR3 contains 14 residues. With 3 bases clipped from V and 3 bases from J, the junction kept 4 bases outside the gene matches. Combining the CDR3 with reference TRBV9 and TRBJ2-7 gives the whole variable domain DSGVTQTPKHLITATGQRVTLRCSPRSGDLSVYWYQQSLDQGLQFLIQYYNGEERAKGNILERFSAQQFPDLHSELNLSSLELGDSALYFCASSARDRDYEQYFGPGTRLTVT.

This chain connects TRBV6-5 to TRBJ1-4, with D perhaps TRBD1 (6 bases). V lost 5 bases, J lost 3 bases, and 13 bases lay in between. This CDR3 region has 15 residues. Germline values: CDR1 MNHEY, CDR2 SVGAGI. DNA for the CDR3: TGTGCCAGCAGTCCAGACAGGAATCCTAATGAAAAACTGTTTTTT. Protein sequence: CASSPDRNPNEKLFF.

The V call is TRBV7-8, the J call TRBJ1-5; D is uncertain. Germline assignment: CDR1 SGHVS and CDR2 FQNEAQ. Trimming stripped 4 bases from V and 5 bases from J, with 12 bases between. There are 14 residues in the CDR3. The CDR3 sequence: CASSWGAVYQPQHF. CDR3 DNA sequence: TGTGCCAGCAGCTGGGGAGCAGTATATCAGCCCCAGCATTTT.

The CDR3 protein is CASSRRLGGSTQETQYF. The CDR3 coding sequence is TGTGCCAGCAGCCGTCGACTTGGCGGGAGTACCCAAGAGACCCAGTACTTC. This chain connects TRBV4-2 to TRBJ2-5, with TRBD2 matching 7 bases. Germline CDR1 LGHNA, CDR2 YNFKEQ. CDR3 length equals 17 residues. Trimming cost V 4 bases and J 1 base; bases outside gene matches: 12.

The CDR3 sequence is CASNRQGAYVQPQHF. The CDR3 DNA sequence: TGTGCCAGCAACCGACAGGGGGCGTATGTGCAGCCCCAGCATTTT. This rearrangement joins TRBV6-5 to TRBJ1-5; 10 bases map to TRBD1. The germline V gene encodes CDR1 MNHEY and CDR2 SVGAGI. This CDR3 has 15 residues. J was trimmed by 7 bases and V by 7 bases; bases with no gene match: 10.

The V call is TRBV28, the J call TRBJ1-2, with D uncertain. The V gene's germline CDR1 is MDHEN and CDR2 SYDVKM. The CDR3 runs to 12 residues. Between the trimmed V and J ends, which lost 3 bases and 4 bases, there was a span of 6 bases. CDR3 DNA sequence: TGTGCCAGCAGTTTCTCGGGCTATGGCTACACCTTC. It codes for CASSFSGYGYTF.

CDR3 amino acids: CSVTKQGSPYNEQFF. The CDR3 nucleotides are TGCAGCGTCACTAAACAGGGGTCCCCATACAATGAGCAGTTCTTC. V usage is TRBV29-1 and J usage is TRBJ2-1, with 7 bases matching TRBD1. Trimming cost V 6 bases and J 4 bases; bases outside gene matches: 12. Germline values: CDR1 SQVTM, CDR2 ANQGSEA. The CDR3 runs to 15 residues.

This clone appeared once. This chain links TRBV7-2 with TRBJ2-7; no clear D. The CDR3 is 15 amino acids. V was clipped by 1 base and J by 3 bases, with 13 bases between them. The V gene's germline CDR1 is SGHTA and CDR2 FQGNSA. Here the CDR3 DNA reads TGTGCCAGCAGCTTAGGTCGTCAGTTTAACTACGAGCAGTACTTC. Translation: CASSLGRQFNYEQYF.

The V gene is TRBV6-5, the J gene TRBJ2-7; 7 nucleotides line up with TRBD1. The germline CDR1 and CDR2 sequences are MNHEY and SVGAGI. With V trimmed by 10 bases and J by 1 base, 13 bases remained unmatched. CDR3 length: 15 amino acids. DNA of the CDR3: TGTGCCACTACGCTCTCGAGGGGGCTATCCTACGAGCAGTACTTC. It specifies CATTLSRGLSYEQYF.

The chain joins TRBV11-3 to TRBJ2-1, with D possibly matching TRBD1 (6 bases). CDR1 and CDR2 (germline): SGHNT, YENEEA. The ends were cut back, 5 bases at V and 12 bases at J, with 14 bases in the middle. CDR3 length: 12 residues. The CDR3, as DNA: TGTGCCAGCAGCCCCGGCTGGGGGCCGCAGTTCTTC. Its translation: CASSPGWGPQFF.

The chain is built from TRBV6-6 and TRBJ1-2; TRBD1 aligns across 7 bases. J was trimmed by 7 bases and V by 2 bases; bases with no gene match: 7. Germline CDR1 and CDR2: MNHNY and SVGAGI (reference sequence). This CDR3 comprises 14 residues. CDR3 residues: CASSYPPQGGGYTF. In DNA form, the CDR3 reads TGTGCCAGCAGTTACCCGCCGCAGGGGGGTGGCTACACCTTC.

The V gene is TRBV5-1, the J gene TRBJ2-4, with 12 nucleotides matching TRBD2. J gave up 1 base and V 4 bases, and 3 bases lay outside the gene matches. CDR1 and CDR2 from the germline V gene are SGHRS and YFSETQ. The CDR3 contains 16 residues. The CDR3 nucleotides read TGCGCCAGCAGCCCCGGGACTAGCGGGGCCAAAAACATTCAGTACTTC. As protein: CASSPGTSGAKNIQYF.

V gene TRBV29-1 combines with J gene TRBJ1-2, with a weak D call TRBD1 (6 bases). CDR3 length: 13 amino acids. Trimming cost V 0 bases and J 5 bases, with 10 bases left between them. The germline V gene encodes CDR1 SQVTM and CDR2 ANQGSEA. CDR3 sequence reads: CSVEDMTGYGYTF. CDR3 DNA sequence: TGCAGCGTTGAAGATATGACAGGTTATGGCTACACCTTC.

The chain uses TRBV12-3 or TRBV12-4 and TRBJ2-7; D perhaps matches TRBD1 (6 bases). The CDR3 extends over 12 amino acids. V was shortened by 6 bases and J by 4 bases, with 10 bases between the two germline ends. CDR3 DNA: TGTGCCAGCAGCCTCCAGGGGTACGAGCAGTACTTC. As protein: CASSLQGYEQYF.

This clone was seen only once. The chain recombines TRBV28 with TRBJ2-3, with 12 bases that match TRBD2. Germline trimming cut 2 bases from V and 3 bases from J; bases unmatched to any gene: 3. The CDR3 has 16 amino acids. CDR1 is MDHEN and CDR2 is SYDVKM in the germline V gene. CDR3: CASSLALAGGTDTQYF. The CDR3 DNA sequence: TGTGCCAGCAGTTTAGCACTAGCGGGAGGAACAGATACGCAGTATTTT.

The chain is built from TRBV4-2 and TRBJ2-7; 11 positions match TRBD1. V shed 1 base, J shed 3 bases, and the junction held 2 bases outside the gene matches. From germline, CDR1 is LGHNA and CDR2 YNFKEQ. There are 15 residues in the CDR3. The CDR3 DNA reads TGTGCCAGCAGCCAAGGGACAGGGGGCAACTACGAGCAGTACTTC. Translation gives CASSQGTGGNYEQYF.

This rearrangement joins TRBV6-1 to TRBJ2-1, with TRBD2 matching 9 bases. CDR1 is MNHNS and CDR2 is SASEGT in the germline V gene. The CDR3 consists of 15 residues. The junction had 10 bases not matched to a gene; V was cut back by 3 bases and J by 10 bases. The CDR3: CASSESWVAGAEQFF. In DNA form, the CDR3 reads TGTGCCAGCAGTGAGTCGTGGGTAGCGGGGGCGGAGCAGTTCTTC.